Included here is one T cell receptor (beta chain) sequence, with context. Its antigen is still unknown. It has no much larger one-base neighbor in the sample; base qualities were not kept. This sample stems from a study of blood T cell repertoires in COVID-19 (dated by TCRdb to about 2020). Notes on the research overall: Collaborator samples came from the United States, Italy and Spain and covered acute and convalescent phases of COVID-19. The samples were drawn from two sources: the first 160 participants of the ongoing ImmuneRACE study, and 950 to 1,500 subjects contributed by 6 global collaborators. The repertoires were released in a freely available public database intended as a resource for research on the immune response to SARS-CoV-2. Where available, HLA class I and class II types were obtained from metadata supplied by the sample provider rather than from assay-based typing. Deeply sampled blood TCRbeta repertoires from subjects exposed to, actively infected with, or recovered from COVID-19 were included in the dataset. Nearly every sample came with metadata listing a de-identified subject ID, COVID-19 status, age in years and sex. The material from the prospective study consisted of cDNA or gDNA derived from T cells, B-cell-depleted T cells, or PBMCs. Overall study outcomes, separate from this receptor: Clinical and demographic metadata were provided uncurated, with the amount varying by source and participant.

The immunoSEQ Assay, a bias-controlled multiplex PCR, was used to amplify TCRbeta CDR3 regions from genomic DNA. The paper's data handling went like this. Nucleated cell counts per sample were estimated from amplification of reference gene primers within the assay. To quantify the absolute abundance of each unique TCRbeta CDR3 rearrangement, sequence reads were collapsed and filtered. For each sample, productive Simpson clonality was calculated by taking the square root of Simpson's diversity index across productive rearrangements. This immuneACCESS table, as held by TCRdb, lists in-frame sequences with V and J called but not all clones. Of the missing ones, under half trace to an unresolved V gene in checked studies; the others have no known cause. V and J calls and clone size are copied from that table; D and trimming were computed from the DNA. Recorded for this sample are about 260,000 clones; approximately 90% of them occurred a single time. The biggest ten clones account for around 2.8% of the sample.

In the prospective study, participants were about 18 to 95 years old, resided in 25 or so geographic areas of the United States, and were enrolled through a virtual design. Cohort assignment in the prospective study relied on participant-reported clinical history from a screening survey and a study questionnaire. Exposed participants had been in contact with someone with a PCR-confirmed or clinician-diagnosed COVID-19 case within 2 weeks of study entry. Mobile phlebotomists in the prospective study collected whole blood, serum and a nasopharyngeal or oropharyngeal swab from every participant. Additional blood draws and questionnaires over an approximately 2-month period could optionally be provided by prospective study participants. Blood samples from the prospective study were shipped frozen or at room temperature prior to DNA extraction. The germline V gene (reference sequence) supplies CDR1 SGHKS and CDR2 YYEKEE. V ends up 4 bases short and J 3 bases short, with an unmatched junction base count of 5. From its cysteine to its phenylalanine, the CDR3 spans 14 amino acids. Of all the DNA, just the CDR3 is kept, 42 bases in frame from base 1.

The sequence was obtained from a middle-aged man who had been exposed to COVID-19. Sequenced: PBMCs or T cells enriched from blood (not recorded which). This chain is built from TRBV5-5 and TRBJ1-1; TRBD1 fits 8 bases in the junction. Here is the DNA: TGTGCCAGCAGCGTTGGGACAGGCGACACTGAAGCTTTCTTT. Its translation reads: CASSVGTGDTEAFF.